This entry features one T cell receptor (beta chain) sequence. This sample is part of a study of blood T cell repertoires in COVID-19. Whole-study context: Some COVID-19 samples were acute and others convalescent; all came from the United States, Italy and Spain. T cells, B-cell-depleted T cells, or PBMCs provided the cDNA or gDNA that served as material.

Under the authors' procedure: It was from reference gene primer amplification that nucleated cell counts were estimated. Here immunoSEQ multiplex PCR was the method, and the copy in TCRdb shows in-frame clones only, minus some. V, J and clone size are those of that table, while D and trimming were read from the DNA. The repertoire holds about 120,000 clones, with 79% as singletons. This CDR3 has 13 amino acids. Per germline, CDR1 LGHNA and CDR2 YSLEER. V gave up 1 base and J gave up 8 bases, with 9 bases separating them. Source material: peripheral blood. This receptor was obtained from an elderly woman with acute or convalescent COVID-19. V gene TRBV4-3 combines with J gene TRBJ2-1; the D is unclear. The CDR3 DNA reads TGCGCCAGCAGCCAAGTTCAGAGCGATGAGCAGTTCTTC. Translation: CASSQVQSDEQFF.